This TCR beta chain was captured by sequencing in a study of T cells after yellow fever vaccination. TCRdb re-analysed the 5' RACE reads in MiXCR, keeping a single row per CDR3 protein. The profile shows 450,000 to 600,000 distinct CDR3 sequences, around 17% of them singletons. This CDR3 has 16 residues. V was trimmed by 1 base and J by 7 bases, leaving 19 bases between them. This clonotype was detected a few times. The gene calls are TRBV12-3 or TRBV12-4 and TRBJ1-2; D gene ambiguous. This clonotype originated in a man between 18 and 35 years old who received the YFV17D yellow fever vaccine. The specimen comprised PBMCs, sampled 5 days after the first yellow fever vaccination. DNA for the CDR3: TGTGCCAGCAGTTTAGGGGTGGATCCTCCCGCGGGTGGCTACACCTTC. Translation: CASSLGVDPPAGGYTF.